This is a list of T cell receptor beta chains from one sample in a study of T cells in localized non-small cell lung cancer. TCRdb keeps only in-frame clones here, not all; method: immunoSEQ multiplex PCR. The table has roughly 31,000 clones, about nine tenths seen once. Sequencing was performed on peripheral blood, taken before any cancer treatment. The receptors derive from a woman aged 35-75 years with stage I lung adenocarcinoma. CDR3s include the opening cysteine and the closing phenylalanine or tryptophan. A D gene is named only where the DNA matches it firmly. Not every row has a clone size; where given, it reads once, few, many or a size class.

J	D	size	V	CDR3	DNA
TRBJ2-1	.	.	TRBV19	CASSIGRNEQFF	TGTGCCAGTAGTATAGGGAGGAATGAGCAGTTCTTC
TRBJ1-5	TRBD1	once	TRBV18	CASSPGTDSYQPQHF	TGTGCCAGCTCACCAGGGACAGACTCTTATCAGCCCCAGCATTTT
TRBJ1-1	.	.	TRBV27	CASRPSTPNTEAFF	TGTGCCAGCAGACCCAGCACCCCGAACACTGAAGCTTTCTTT
TRBJ2-7	TRBD1	once	TRBV28	CASSRQGYEQYF	TGTGCCAGCAGTCGACAGGGCTACGAGCAGTACTTC
TRBJ1-1	.	.	TRBV11-3	CASSPDSSRNGAFF	TGTGCCAGCAGCCCGGACAGCTCGAGGAATGGAGCTTTCTTT
TRBJ1-1	TRBD1	.	TRBV18	CASSPQGALNTEAFF	TGTGCCAGCTCACCACAGGGGGCCCTGAACACTGAAGCTTTCTTT
TRBJ1-5	TRBD1	.	TRBV27	CATGRGSNQPQHF	TGTGCCACCGGCAGGGGGAGCAATCAGCCCCAGCATTTT
TRBJ2-7	TRBD1	.	TRBV18	CASSPGTGDPYEQYF	TGTGCCAGCTCACCTGGGACAGGGGATCCCTACGAGCAGTACTTC
TRBJ1-1	.	once	TRBV7-2	CASSGQSGRTEAFF	TGTGCCAGCAGCGGGCAGTCTGGGCGGACTGAAGCTTTCTTT
TRBJ1-4	.	.	TRBV7-6	CASSHDTYEKLFF	TGTGCCAGCAGCCATGACACCTATGAAAAACTGTTTTTT
TRBJ2-3	TRBD2	.	TRBV2	CASSDMGGGLGDTQYF	TGTGCCAGCAGTGATATGGGCGGGGGGCTAGGAGATACGCAGTATTTT
TRBJ2-3	TRBD2	.	TRBV2	CASSEWTRKTSTDTQYF	TGTGCCAGCAGTGAATGGACTAGGAAAACTAGCACAGATACGCAGTATTTT
TRBJ2-7	.	.	TRBV30	CAWSVGTYEQYF	TGTGCCTGGAGTGTAGGGACCTACGAGCAGTACTTC
TRBJ2-7	TRBD2	.	TRBV7-2	CASSSGLAGGLQYF	TGTGCCAGCAGCTCGGGACTAGCGGGAGGGCTGCAGTACTTC
TRBJ2-7	TRBD2	once	TRBV2	CASQREAYYEQYF	TGTGCCAGCCAGCGGGAGGCTTACTACGAGCAGTACTTC
TRBJ1-5	.	.	TRBV28	CASSSPERVGPQHF	TGTGCCAGCAGTTCGCCAGAGCGAGTGGGGCCCCAGCATTTT
TRBJ2-3	TRBD2	.	TRBV5-8	CASSLLRLAGRSTDTQYF	TGTGCCAGCAGCTTGTTGCGACTAGCGGGCCGTAGCACAGATACGCAGTATTTT
TRBJ1-1	.	once	TRBV7-9	CASSKGGNTEAFF	TGTGCCAGCAGCAAGGGGGGCAACACTGAAGCTTTCTTT
TRBJ2-5	TRBD2	.	TRBV5-1	CASSRTSQETQYF	TGCGCCAGCAGTCGGACTAGCCAAGAGACCCAGTACTTC
TRBJ1-2	.	.	TRBV28	CASSPFHLGLAYGYTF	TGTGCCAGCAGTCCCTTCCATCTTGGTCTTGCCTATGGCTACACCTTC
TRBJ2-5	TRBD1	.	TRBV5-1	CASSPDRGSEETQYF	TGCGCCAGCAGCCCGGACAGGGGGTCCGAGGAGACCCAGTACTTC
TRBJ1-4	.	.	TRBV14	CASSQAPGPFEKLFF	TGTGCCAGCAGCCAAGCCCCGGGCCCTTTTGAAAAACTGTTTTTT
TRBJ1-5	.	.	TRBV5-6	CASSLRGGSQPQHF	TGTGCCAGCAGCCTCCGGGGGGGCAGTCAGCCCCAGCATTTT
TRBJ1-5	.	.	TRBV19	CASSIAGGQPQHF	TGTGCCAGTAGTATTGCGGGAGGACAGCCCCAGCATTTT
TRBJ2-2	.	once	TRBV9	CASSVGWTPNTGELFF	TGTGCCAGCAGCGTAGGTTGGACCCCGAACACCGGGGAGCTGTTTTTT
TRBJ1-2	TRBD1	.	TRBV18	CASSPGGTGDYGYTF	TGTGCCAGCTCGCCTGGAGGAACAGGGGACTATGGCTACACCTTC
TRBJ2-1	TRBD2	.	TRBV27	CASSLAGVSYNEQFF	TGTGCCAGCAGTTTAGCGGGAGTCTCCTACAATGAGCAGTTCTTC
TRBJ1-1	.	.	TRBV19	CASSFPDQANTEAFF	TGTGCCAGTAGTTTTCCAGACCAAGCGAACACTGAAGCTTTCTTT
TRBJ1-1	.	.	TRBV7-3	CASSPWGGNTEAFF	TGTGCCAGCAGCCCCTGGGGGGGGAACACTGAAGCTTTCTTT
TRBJ1-6	.	.	TRBV4-1	CASSLDSESPLHF	TGCGCCAGCAGCCTCGACAGCGAATCACCCCTCCACTTT
TRBJ1-2	.	.	TRBV7-3	CASSPNGGAGGYTF	TGTGCCAGCAGCCCGAACGGGGGGGCCGGTGGCTACACCTTC
TRBJ1-2	.	.	TRBV7-9	CASSLGGPGDGYTF	TGTGCCAGCAGCTTAGGGGGGCCGGGGGACGGCTACACCTTC
TRBJ2-3	TRBD2	once	TRBV6-5	CASSSSGAFTDTQYF	TGTGCCAGCAGTTCAAGCGGGGCCTTCACAGATACGCAGTATTTT
TRBJ1-6	.	.	TRBV6-5	CASSYREQPLHF	TGTGCCAGCAGTTACAGGGAACAGCCCCTCCACTTT
TRBJ1-5	.	.	TRBV28	CASNSPVVRFNQPQHF	TGTGCCAGCAATAGCCCGGTTGTTAGATTCAATCAGCCCCAGCATTTT
TRBJ2-1	.	.	TRBV14	CASSPRLGSGDEQFF	TGTGCCAGCAGCCCCCGACTAGGTAGCGGCGATGAGCAGTTCTTC
TRBJ1-5	.	.	TRBV2	CASSEWGGADSQHF	TGTGCCAGCAGTGAATGGGGGGGCGCGGACTCCCAGCATTTT
TRBJ2-5	TRBD2	.	TRBV28	CASRMSGGGTQYF	TGTGCCAGCAGAATGTCGGGCGGGGGGACCCAGTACTTC